Below are 19 T cell receptor beta chains sequenced from a single sample in a study of blood T cell repertoires in COVID-19. Repertoires were generated with immunoSEQ multiplex PCR, while TCRdb's copy carries only in-frame clones and drops some. There are around 140,000 clones in the sample; around 87% occur only once, and approximately 2.3% lies in the top ten. The sample consisted of peripheral blood. The receptors were sampled from an older man with active COVID-19.

The chain links TRBV5-4 to TRBJ2-1; 7 nucleotides agree with TRBD1. The CDR3 totals 13 residues. Germline CDR1 reads SGHNT; CDR2 reads YYREEE (reference sequence). Trimming at V came to 3 bases and at J to 4 bases, leaving 1 base not matched to a gene. CDR3 in DNA: TGTGCCAGCAGCTCGGGACAGTACAATGAGCAGTTCTTC. Protein sequence: CASSSGQYNEQFF. Based on the CDR3 plus reference TRBV5-4 and TRBJ2-1, the full variable domain is ETGVTQSPTHLIKTRGQQVTLRCSSQSGHNTVSWYQQALGQGPQFIFQYYREEENGRGNFPPRFSGLQFPNYSSELNVNALELDDSALYLCASSSGQYNEQFFGPGTRLTVL.

The J gene is TRBJ2-3, the V gene TRBV27; D is uncertain. V lost 2 bases and J 0 bases, leaving 9 bases between the germline ends. The germline CDR1 and CDR2 sequences are MNHEY and SMNVEV (reference sequence). The CDR3 length is 15 residues. CDR3 sequence: CASSLSQSSTDTQYF. In nucleotides, the CDR3 is TGTGCCAGCAGTTTAAGTCAGTCTAGCACAGATACGCAGTATTTT.

The CDR3 DNA reads TGTGCCAGCAGTCGGACGACTAGCGGGACGAGTGGTGAGCAGTTCTTC. This encodes CASSRTTSGTSGEQFF. This chain joins TRBV2 and TRBJ2-1; 11 bases are shared with TRBD2. With V trimmed by 5 bases and J by 9 bases, 12 bases remained unmatched. This CDR3 contains 16 residues. The V gene's germline CDR1 is SNHLY and CDR2 FYNNEI.

V and J are TRBV5-5 and TRBJ1-1; D remains unclear. Trimming stripped 0 bases from V and 0 bases from J, with 9 bases between. CDR1 is SGHKS, CDR2 YYEKEE, per germline (reference sequence). CDR3 length: 15 residues. CDR3 DNA: TGTGCCAGCAGCTTGGTGCCCGGGGTGAACACTGAAGCTTTCTTT. Residues: CASSLVPGVNTEAFF.

The chain employs TRBV5-5 and TRBJ2-1, with TRBD2 matching over 8 bases. Germline CDR1 SGHKS, CDR2 YYEKEE (reference sequence). This CDR3 contains 18 residues. V gave up 2 bases and J gave up 2 bases; unmatched junction bases: 12. CDR3 nucleotides: TGTGCCAGCAGCTTAAACCACGGCGGGGGGTTGGCCTACAATGAGCAGTTCTTC. Its protein product is CASSLNHGGGLAYNEQFF.

CDR3 protein: CASSLNGGETQYF. In DNA, the CDR3 is TGTGCCAGCAGCCTTAACGGGGGAGAGACCCAGTACTTC. V gene TRBV3-1 (or the pseudogene TRBV3-2) combines with J gene TRBJ2-5; D possibly corresponds to TRBD2 (6 bases). The CDR3 is 13 residues long. Trimming shortened V by 4 bases and J by 4 bases, and 10 bases separated the two germline ends. The germline V gene encodes CDR1 LGHDT and CDR2 YNNKEL (reference sequence).

This chain's CDR3 is CASSFYRGSNEKLFF. The CDR3 nucleotides read TGTGCCAGCAGTTTTTACAGGGGCTCTAATGAAAAACTGTTTTTT. The chain combines TRBV6-6 with TRBJ1-4, with TRBD1 identical over 7 bases. Germline V CDR1 and CDR2: MNHNY, SVGAGI (reference sequence). V trimming: 4 bases; J trimming: 3 bases; junction bases outside the gene matches: 5. This CDR3 spans 15 amino acids.

This chain connects TRBV3-1 (or the pseudogene TRBV3-2) to TRBJ2-7; D is undetermined. V lost 4 bases, J lost 1 base, and 11 bases lay in between. The CDR3 extends over 14 amino acids. Germline loops: CDR1 LGHDT, CDR2 YNNKEL (reference sequence). This chain's CDR3 is CASSLRSESYEQYF. The CDR3 coding sequence is TGTGCCAGCAGCCTCCGGAGTGAATCCTACGAGCAGTACTTC.

Turning to this clone: Other nucleotide sequences from this sample produce the same CDR3. V is TRBV30 and J is TRBJ1-5; 7 bases agree with TRBD1. The J segment lost 2 bases and the V segment lost 5 bases, leaving 0 bases of the junction unmatched. Germline CDR1 reads GTSNPN; CDR2 reads SVGIG (reference sequence). The CDR3 is made up of 12 amino acids. DNA for the CDR3: TGTGCCTGGGGACAGGGCAATCAGCCCCAGCATTTT. Its translation is CAWGQGNQPQHF.

The V gene is TRBV28, the J gene TRBJ1-5; D not certain. Germline assignment: CDR1 MDHEN and CDR2 SYDVKM. This CDR3 is 14 amino acids long. The V and J ends lost 7 bases and 2 bases respectively, with 12 bases between them. The DNA for the CDR3 is TGTGCCAGCAATTCGGGTATTGGCAATCAGCCCCAGCATTTT. This codes for CASNSGIGNQPQHF.

The chain has TRBV4-1 and TRBJ2-7, with a tentative D call TRBD1 (6 bases). The CDR3 totals 16 residues. Germline V CDR1 and CDR2: MGHRA, YSYEKL. The V end was cut by 0 bases, the J end by 7 bases, with 19 bases between. CDR3 DNA: TGCGCCAGCAGCCAAGATCGCCCCGGGACACTTTGGGAGCAGTACTTC. Translating it yields CASSQDRPGTLWEQYF.

V and J are TRBV4-3 and TRBJ2-5; 8 positions match TRBD1. V lost 4 bases and J lost 5; bases outside the gene matches: 9. Germline V gene lookup returns CDR1 LGHNA and CDR2 YSLEER. The CDR3 is 15 amino acids. This CDR3 is CASSLSDRAVETQYF. The CDR3 bases are TGCGCCAGCAGCCTATCGGACAGGGCGGTTGAGACCCAGTACTTC.

The rearrangement links TRBV27 to TRBJ2-2; 14 bases map to TRBD2. CDR3 length equals 16 residues. V gave up 5 bases and J gave up 6 bases; unmatched junction bases: 5. Germline V gene data show CDR1 as MNHEY and CDR2 as SMNVEV (reference sequence). The CDR3 region has the DNA TGTGCCAGCAGTCCCGGGACTAGCGGGAGACCCGGGGAGCTGTTTTTT. Translating gives CASSPGTSGRPGELFF.

This chain links TRBV28 with TRBJ1-5, with D unresolved. CDR1 and CDR2 from the germline V gene are MDHEN and SYDVKM. This CDR3 contains 14 residues. The V and J ends lost 3 bases and 4 bases respectively, with 10 bases between them. This CDR3 is CASSFGDGNQPQHF. In DNA form, the CDR3 reads TGTGCCAGCAGTTTCGGGGATGGAAATCAGCCCCAGCATTTT.

As DNA, the CDR3 is TGTGCCAGCAATCAGGGGGACATCACCGGGGAGCTGTTTTTT. Protein: CASNQGDITGELFF. This chain joins TRBV2 and TRBJ2-2; 7 bases agree with TRBD1. V lost 7 bases and J lost 4; bases outside the gene matches: 6. CDR3 length: 14 amino acids. Germline V gene lookup returns CDR1 SNHLY and CDR2 FYNNEI.

J is TRBJ2-6 and V is TRBV19; TRBD2 matches 10 bases. The CDR3 has 18 residues. Germline V lookup: CDR1 LNHDA, CDR2 SQIVND (reference sequence). V shed 3 bases and J 0 bases; nucleotides not matched to a gene: 5. The CDR3 is CASSIYQREGSGANVLTF. DNA for the CDR3: TGTGCCAGTAGTATTTACCAGCGGGAGGGCTCTGGGGCCAACGTCCTGACTTTC.

The chain is built from TRBV7-9 and TRBJ1-3; 7 positions agree with TRBD1. In germline, CDR1 is SEHNR, CDR2 FQNEAQ (reference sequence). The CDR3 contains 17 residues. V lost 3 bases to trimming and J lost 0 bases; unmatched junction nucleotides: 8. The CDR3 sequence is CASSLSWGTVSGNTIYF. In nucleotides, the CDR3 is TGTGCCAGCAGCTTGAGTTGGGGGACAGTCTCTGGAAACACCATATATTTT.

The gene calls are TRBV3-1 (or the pseudogene TRBV3-2) and TRBJ2-1, with TRBD2 matching over 7 bases. The CDR3 consists of 16 residues. After removal of 5 bases from V and 2 bases from J, the junction contained 9 bases not matched to a gene. CDR1 is LGHDT and CDR2 is YNNKEL in the germline V gene (reference sequence). The CDR3 reads CASSKRAGSPYNEQFF. The CDR3, as DNA: TGTGCCAGCAGCAAACGAGCGGGAAGCCCCTACAATGAGCAGTTCTTC.

This chain uses TRBV9 with TRBJ2-7, with 11 bases aligning to TRBD2. The germline V gene encodes CDR1 SGDLS and CDR2 YYNGEE. The CDR3 covers 15 residues. V trimming: 0 bases; J trimming: 4 bases; junction bases outside the gene matches: 3. The chain's CDR3 is CASSVAGTSGYEQYF. Here the CDR3 DNA reads TGTGCCAGCAGCGTAGCTGGGACTAGCGGTTACGAGCAGTACTTC. The whole variable domain, filled in from reference TRBV9 and TRBJ2-7, reads DSGVTQTPKHLITATGQRVTLRCSPRSGDLSVYWYQQSLDQGLQFLIQYYNGEERAKGNILERFSAQQFPDLHSELNLSSLELGDSALYFCASSVAGTSGYEQYFGPGTRLTVT.